A selection of T cell receptor beta chains follows, all from one sample in a study of blood T cells in healthy people across ages. TCRdb called the 5' RACE reads again in MiXCR, with one record for every CDR3 protein. This table holds some 930,000 distinct CDR3 sequences, 25% to 30% found once. Another study also made use of these data, one on T cells of mothers and their children.

Material for sequencing was blood. These TCRs come from a woman between 40 and 50 years old in good health. CDR3s include the opening cysteine and the closing phenylalanine or tryptophan. A D gene is named only where the DNA matches it firmly. The size field is filled for only some rows; it gives once, few, many or a size class.

D: .
V: TRBV18
J: TRBJ2-4
size: many
length: 12
CDR3: CASSAGTNIQYF
DNA: TGTGCCAGCTCGGCCGGGACAAACATTCAGTACTTC

D: .
V: TRBV18
J: TRBJ2-3
size: once
length: 14
CDR3: CASSPVSLTDTQYF
DNA: TGTGCCAGCTCACCAGTCTCACTCACAGATACGCAGTATTTT

D: .
V: TRBV28
J: TRBJ1-6
size: few
length: 15
CDR3: CASITRAGSNSPLHF
DNA: TGTGCCAGCATCACTAGGGCAGGGTCTAATTCACCCCTCCACTTT

D: .
V: TRBV6-6
J: TRBJ2-7
size: many
length: 12
CDR3: CASKGPLYEQYF
DNA: TGTGCCAGCAAAGGTCCTCTTTACGAGCAGTACTTC

D: TRBD1
V: TRBV7-9
J: TRBJ1-4
size: .
length: 14
CDR3: CASGSGGSNEELFF
DNA: TGTGCCAGCGGCTCAGGGGGTTCTAATGAAGAACTGTTTTTT

D: .
V: TRBV5-6
J: TRBJ1-2
size: few
length: 15
CDR3: CASSFNGGPKGGYTF
DNA: TGTGCCAGCAGCTTTAATGGCGGTCCCAAGGGAGGCTACACCTTC

D: .
V: TRBV4-3
J: TRBJ1-4
size: .
length: 14
CDR3: CASSPKRGPEKLFF
DNA: TGCGCCAGCAGCCCCAAAAGAGGACCTGAAAAACTGTTTTTT

D: TRBD1
V: TRBV6-1
J: TRBJ2-7
size: many
length: 12
CDR3: CASTGQSYEQYF
DNA: TGTGCCAGCACGGGACAGAGCTACGAGCAGTACTTC

D: TRBD1
V: TRBV28
J: TRBJ2-7
size: .
length: 13
CDR3: CASSPGQEYEQYF
DNA: TGTGCCAGCAGTCCGGGACAGGAATACGAGCAGTACTTC

D: .
V: TRBV5-6
J: TRBJ2-1
size: few
length: 14
CDR3: CASSLEQYYNEQFF
DNA: TGTGCCAGCAGCTTGGAACAGTACTACAATGAGCAGTTCTTC

D: TRBD1
V: TRBV6-2/TRBV6-3
J: TRBJ1-6
size: .
length: 19
CDR3: CASSYQRGRTGDYNSPLHF
DNA: TGTGCCAGCAGTTACCAGAGGGGACGGACAGGAGACTATAATTCACCCCTCCACTTT

D: .
V: TRBV6-4
J: TRBJ2-5
size: .
length: 14
CDR3: CASSDTGEGNEQYF
DNA: TGTGCCAGCAGTGACACGGGGGAAGGCAATGAGCAGTACTTC

D: TRBD1
V: TRBV9
J: TRBJ1-2
size: .
length: 15
CDR3: CASSGRDRGVDGYTF
DNA: TGTGCCAGCAGCGGCCGGGACAGGGGGGTCGATGGCTACACCTTC

D: TRBD2
V: TRBV10-1
J: TRBJ2-7
size: .
length: 13
CDR3: CASSVSSGDGRYF
DNA: TGCGCCAGCAGTGTATCTAGCGGGGATGGGCGATACTTC

D: .
V: TRBV28
J: TRBJ1-4
size: few
length: 14
CDR3: CASSRSRGNEKLFF
DNA: TGTGCCAGCAGCAGAAGTAGGGGGAATGAAAAACTGTTTTTT

D: .
V: TRBV7-8
J: TRBJ2-3
size: once
length: 12
CDR3: CASGTDGDTRYF
DNA: TGTGCCAGCGGAACGGACGGGGATACGCGGTATTTT

D: TRBD1
V: TRBV10-3
J: TRBJ2-5
size: .
length: 14
CDR3: CAISGTGPRETQYF
DNA: TGTGCCATCAGTGGGACAGGGCCTCGGGAGACCCAGTACTTC

D: .
V: TRBV18
J: TRBJ2-3
size: .
length: 19
CDR3: CASSPRGVRRVWSQITQYF
DNA: TGTGCCAGCTCACCACGAGGGGTCCGAAGGGTTTGGTCACAGATTACGCAGTATTTT

D: .
V: TRBV20-1
J: TRBJ2-3
size: many
length: 14
CDR3: CSARDLDGTDTQYF
DNA: TGCAGTGCCAGGGACCTGGATGGCACAGATACGCAGTATTTT

D: .
V: TRBV10-3
J: TRBJ1-4
size: .
length: 13
CDR3: CAISDWGVEKLFF
DNA: TGTGCCATCAGTGACTGGGGGGTGGAAAAACTGTTTTTT

D: TRBD2
V: TRBV6-2/TRBV6-3
J: TRBJ2-1
size: .
length: 17
CDR3: CASSYRSSGGQYNEQFF
DNA: TGTGCCAGCAGTTACCGTAGTAGCGGGGGCCAATACAATGAGCAGTTCTTC

D: TRBD2
V: TRBV6-4
J: TRBJ2-5
size: many
length: 15
CDR3: CASSDSAGGKEAQYF
DNA: TGTGCCAGCAGTGACTCAGCGGGGGGCAAAGAGGCCCAGTACTTC

D: .
V: TRBV20-1
J: TRBJ1-5
size: few
length: 18
CDR3: CSARDLGGGGVSNQPQHF
DNA: TGCAGTGCTAGAGATTTGGGAGGGGGAGGGGTGAGCAATCAGCCCCAGCATTTT

D: .
V: TRBV11-2
J: TRBJ2-5
size: .
length: 15
CDR3: CASSAWGTGGNEQYF
DNA: TGTGCCAGCAGCGCCTGGGGGACGGGGGGCAATGAGCAGTACTTC

D: TRBD2
V: TRBV6-2/TRBV6-3
J: TRBJ2-7
size: many
length: 15
CDR3: CASSFPGLDEVEQYF
DNA: TGTGCCAGCAGTTTTCCGGGACTAGATGAGGTCGAGCAGTACTTC

D: .
V: TRBV9
J: TRBJ2-5
size: many
length: 15
CDR3: CASSVEIGLQETQYF
DNA: TGTGCCAGCAGCGTAGAGATAGGGCTACAAGAGACCCAGTACTTC

D: TRBD2
V: TRBV3-1
J: TRBJ2-1
size: .
length: 16
CDR3: CASSQDQTGGPGEQFF
DNA: TGTGCCAGCAGCCAAGATCAAACGGGGGGGCCCGGTGAGCAGTTCTTC

D: TRBD2
V: TRBV28
J: TRBJ2-1
size: .
length: 13
CDR3: CASSFASGVEQFF
DNA: TGTGCCAGCAGTTTCGCTAGCGGGGTTGAGCAGTTCTTC

D: .
V: TRBV4-1
J: TRBJ2-5
size: .
length: 15
CDR3: CASSQEGTGLETQYF
DNA: TGCGCCAGCAGTCAAGAAGGGACTGGTTTGGAGACCCAGTACTTC

D: .
V: TRBV11-3
J: TRBJ1-1
size: .
length: 13
CDR3: CASSSPQGGEAFF
DNA: TGTGCCAGCAGCTCGCCCCAGGGCGGTGAAGCTTTCTTT

D: .
V: TRBV20-1
J: TRBJ1-4
size: few
length: 16
CDR3: CSARDLETPRKEKLFF
DNA: TGCAGTGCTAGAGATCTCGAGACCCCGAGGAAGGAAAAACTGTTTTTT

D: .
V: TRBV7-8
J: TRBJ1-2
size: .
length: 18
CDR3: CASSLVGIYERFPHGYTF
DNA: TGTGCCAGCAGCTTAGTGGGGATTTACGAGCGATTTCCCCACGGCTACACCTTC

D: .
V: TRBV5-1
J: TRBJ1-1
size: few
length: 14
CDR3: CASSLVVMNTEAFF
DNA: TGCGCCAGCAGCTTGGTTGTAATGAACACTGAAGCTTTCTTT

D: TRBD1
V: TRBV6-1
J: TRBJ2-3
size: many
length: 12
CDR3: CASTNRGSTQYF
DNA: TGTGCCAGCACCAACAGGGGTTCAACGCAGTATTTT

D: .
V: TRBV4-1
J: TRBJ1-3
size: .
length: 14
CDR3: CASSRTVAGNTIYF
DNA: TGCGCCAGCAGCAGGACAGTAGCTGGAAACACCATATATTTT

D: TRBD1
V: TRBV12-3/TRBV12-4
J: TRBJ2-1
size: few
length: 15
CDR3: CASSLEGQGGNEQFF
DNA: TGTGCCAGCAGTTTAGAGGGACAGGGAGGCAATGAGCAGTTCTTC

D: TRBD2
V: TRBV29-1
J: TRBJ2-5
size: many
length: 12
CDR3: CSSGGGTETQYF
DNA: TGCAGCTCTGGGGGAGGGACAGAGACCCAGTACTTC

D: .
V: TRBV20-1
J: TRBJ1-6
size: .
length: 16
CDR3: CSARDGDGLGNSPLHF
DNA: TGCAGTGCTAGAGATGGGGACGGCCTTGGGAATTCACCCCTCCACTTT

D: .
V: TRBV7-3
J: TRBJ1-1
size: few
length: 13
CDR3: CASSSRSDTEAFF
DNA: TGTGCCAGCAGCTCAAGGTCGGACACTGAAGCTTTCTTT

D: TRBD1
V: TRBV29-1
J: TRBJ2-7
size: many
length: 12
CDR3: CSVEPGQKRQYF
DNA: TGCAGCGTTGAACCGGGACAGAAAAGGCAGTACTTC

D: .
V: TRBV20-1
J: TRBJ2-3
size: few
length: 12
CDR3: CSALQQSDTQYF
DNA: TGCAGTGCCCTCCAACAATCGGATACGCAGTATTTT

D: TRBD1
V: TRBV18
J: TRBJ2-3
size: few
length: 15
CDR3: CASSRQGQSTDTQYF
DNA: TGTGCCAGCTCCCGACAGGGGCAAAGCACAGATACGCAGTATTTT